The 29 T cell receptor beta chains given below trace back to one sample, sequenced in a study of control samples from healthy donors and cancer patients. Measured with immunoSEQ multiplex PCR; TCRdb has only the in-frame clones, and not every one. The profile shows about 58,000 clones, roughly 90% of them singletons. The sequencing input was PBMCs. These TCRs come from a man in his 60s with colorectal cancer.

The CDR3: CASSFSWDRGNPQYF. CDR3 DNA sequence: TGTGCCAGCAGCTTTTCTTGGGACAGGGGGAACCCGCAGTACTTC. V usage is TRBV7-2 and J usage is TRBJ2-7, with 11 bases matching TRBD1. This CDR3 has 15 residues. Losses at the gene ends were 3 bases for V and 9 bases for J; bases not matched to a gene: 10. Germline V gene data show CDR1 as SGHTA and CDR2 as FQGNSA.

This clone was observed a single time. The V and J genes are TRBV30 and TRBJ1-2; 8 bases align to TRBD1. The V gene end was trimmed by 0 bases and the J gene end by 8 bases; junction bases not matched to a gene: 8. CDR1 GTSNPN and CDR2 SVGIG come from the germline V gene (reference sequence). This CDR3 comprises 14 residues. CDR3 sequence: CAWSVRGQGIGYTF. The DNA of the CDR3 is TGTGCCTGGAGTGTCAGAGGACAGGGAATCGGCTACACCTTC. The full variable domain, its missing parts supplied by reference TRBV30 and TRBJ1-2, is SQTIHQWPATLVQPVGSPLSLECTVEGTSNPNLYWYRQAAGRGLQLLFYSVGIGQISSEVPQNLSASRPQDRQFILSSKKLLLSDSGFYLCAWSVRGQGIGYTFGSGTRLTVV.

This clone was observed a single time. The rearrangement uses TRBV28 and TRBJ2-7, with D possibly TRBD2 on 6 matching bases. The CDR3 extends over 12 amino acids. Trimming left V 5 bases short and J 5 bases short, with 10 bases between. The germline CDR1 and CDR2 sequences are MDHEN and SYDVKM. CDR3 nucleotide sequence: TGTGCCAGCAGTCCCTCGGGGGACGAGCAGTACTTC. Its translation is CASSPSGDEQYF.

The chain links TRBV6-2 or TRBV6-3 to TRBJ1-6; no clear D. Trimming removed 6 bases at V and 10 bases at J, with 10 bases between. The V gene's germline CDR1 is MNHEY and CDR2 SVGEGT. This CDR3 has 12 residues. For the CDR3, the DNA is TGTGCCAGCAGCTCCCCGGACTCACCCCTCCACTTT. Amino acids: CASSSPDSPLHF.

The chain couples TRBV28 to TRBJ2-3; possibly TRBD2 for D (6 bases). V lost 2 bases and J lost 3, with 15 bases in between. This CDR3 spans 16 amino acids. Germline values: CDR1 MDHEN, CDR2 SYDVKM. CDR3 sequence: CASSLPTRTKTDTQYF. Written as DNA, the CDR3 is TGTGCCAGCAGTTTACCGACTAGGACGAAAACAGATACGCAGTATTTT.

CDR3 protein: CASSSPTDPSTDTQYF. Here the CDR3 DNA reads TGTGCCAGCAGCTCCCCAACAGACCCTAGCACAGATACGCAGTATTTT. The J gene is TRBJ2-3, the V gene TRBV5-6; D is ambiguous. CDR3 length equals 16 residues. The germline V and J ends were trimmed by 3 bases and 0 bases, with 14 bases remaining between them. Germline lookup yields CDR1 SGHDT and CDR2 YYEEEE.

CDR3 region: CASSLRLAGVDTQYF. The CDR3 DNA is TGTGCCAGCAGCCTGCGACTAGCGGGGGTAGATACGCAGTATTTT. The rearrangement uses TRBV11-1 and TRBJ2-3, with 12 bases lining up with TRBD2. Germline CDR1 is SGHAT and CDR2 is FQDESV (reference sequence). The CDR3 consists of 15 residues. With 5 bases clipped from V and 5 bases from J, the junction kept 5 bases outside the gene matches.

The genes are TRBV4-2 and TRBJ2-6; no reliable D call. The V and J ends lost 4 bases and 7 bases respectively, with 8 bases between them. The length of the CDR3 is 13 residues. Germline V gives CDR1 LGHNA, CDR2 YNFKEQ. DNA for the CDR3: TGTGCCAGCAGCCCCCCAATAGCCAACGTCCTGACTTTC. Translated: CASSPPIANVLTF.

The chain carries TRBV9 and TRBJ2-5; D call uncertain. Germline V CDR1 and CDR2: SGDLS, YYNGEE. V shed 4 bases and J shed 5 bases, with 9 bases lying between them. The CDR3 covers 12 residues. CDR3 in DNA: TGTGCCAGCAGCCCCACCGGGGAGACCCAGTACTTC. Protein: CASSPTGETQYF.

Written as DNA, the CDR3 is TGTGCCAGCAGCCAAGGTGGGACAGGGGCCCCCGCCCTCCACTTT. Its translation is CASSQGGTGAPALHF. V and J are TRBV3-1 (or the pseudogene TRBV3-2) and TRBJ1-6, with 10 bases matching TRBD1. CDR3 length: 15 residues. Trimming took 1 base from V and 14 from J; bases not matched to a gene: 8. Germline V gives CDR1 LGHDT, CDR2 YNNKEL (reference sequence).

The chain recombines TRBV4-3 with TRBJ2-5; TRBD2 aligns across 10 bases. Germline CDR1 reads LGHNA; CDR2 reads YSLEER. The CDR3 consists of 16 residues. Losses at the gene ends were 1 base for V and 5 bases for J; bases not matched to a gene: 7. The CDR3 DNA sequence: TGCGCCAGCAGCCAAGGTGCAACTAGCGGGGTTGAGACCCAGTACTTC. The encoded protein is CASSQGATSGVETQYF.

The count of this clone is one. The chain recombines TRBV28 with TRBJ2-1, with a possible D match to TRBD1 (5 bases). V was pared by 7 bases and J by 2 bases, with 12 bases between. The CDR3 totals 14 residues. Germline V gene lookup returns CDR1 MDHEN and CDR2 SYDVKM. CDR3 coding DNA: TGTGCCAGCATTGGGGCAGGTACCTACAATGAGCAGTTCTTC. It yields the protein CASIGAGTYNEQFF.

This clone showed up just a few times. The chain employs TRBV27 and TRBJ2-7; 11 nucleotides line up with TRBD2. CDR1 and CDR2 (germline): MNHEY, SMNVEV (reference sequence). This CDR3 spans 15 amino acids. With 6 bases clipped from V and 3 bases from J, the junction kept 7 bases outside the gene matches. The CDR3 nucleotides are TGTGCCAGCAGCACTAGCGGGGGAACTATCTACGAGCAGTACTTC. Amino acids: CASSTSGGTIYEQYF.

The V and J genes are TRBV4-1 and TRBJ2-3, with 9 positions matching TRBD1. The CDR3 contains 15 residues. Germline V gives CDR1 MGHRA, CDR2 YSYEKL. The V gene end was trimmed by 5 bases and the J gene end by 5 bases; junction bases not matched to a gene: 8. The CDR3 protein is CASSDRGARVDTQYF. CDR3 in DNA: TGCGCCAGCAGCGACAGGGGGGCGCGGGTAGATACGCAGTATTTT.

The V and J genes are TRBV12-5 and TRBJ2-1, with 9 bases lining up with TRBD2. The CDR3 is 15 amino acids. Trimming took 5 bases from V and 0 from J; bases not matched to a gene: 2. Per germline, CDR1 LGHNT and CDR2 FRNRAP. The chain's CDR3 is CASGGGLASYNEQFF. Written as DNA, the CDR3 is TGTGCTAGTGGTGGGGGACTAGCCTCCTACAATGAGCAGTTCTTC.

The chain is built from TRBV6-2 or TRBV6-3 and TRBJ2-7; D gene uncertain. There are 14 residues in the CDR3. The V gene's germline CDR1 is MNHEY and CDR2 SVGEGT. V was shortened by 2 bases and J by 3 bases, with 11 bases between the two germline ends. CDR3 residues: CASSYPGGLYEQYF. The CDR3 DNA is TGTGCCAGCAGTTACCCGGGTGGCCTCTACGAGCAGTACTTC.

V gene TRBV2 combines with J gene TRBJ1-1, with unresolved D. The CDR3 contains 11 residues. V was shortened by 7 bases and J by 0 bases, with 3 bases between the two germline ends. Germline loops: CDR1 SNHLY, CDR2 FYNNEI. The CDR3 DNA reads as TGTGCCAGCACCCTGAACACTGAAGCTTTCTTT. It yields the protein CASTLNTEAFF.

V and J are TRBV9 and TRBJ1-5; D is ambiguous. V was pared by 0 bases and J by 2 bases, with 6 bases between. Germline values: CDR1 SGDLS, CDR2 YYNGEE. The CDR3 consists of 14 residues. The CDR3 nucleotides are TGTGCCAGCAGCGTAGGACCGGGCAATCAGCCCCAGCATTTT. Its translation is CASSVGPGNQPQHF. Using reference TRBV9 and TRBJ1-5 for the parts outside the CDR3, the full variable domain is DSGVTQTPKHLITATGQRVTLRCSPRSGDLSVYWYQQSLDQGLQFLIQYYNGEERAKGNILERFSAQQFPDLHSELNLSSLELGDSALYFCASSVGPGNQPQHFGDGTRLSIL.

The chain links TRBV5-8 to TRBJ2-2, with 11 positions matching TRBD1. Germline-derived CDR1 and CDR2 are SGHTS and YDEGEE. There are 18 residues in the CDR3. The V segment lost 0 bases and the J segment 7 bases; nucleotides outside the gene matches: 11. The CDR3 nucleotides read TGTGCCAGCAGCTTGGGGACAGGGGGCGCATTTGAGATCGGGGAGCTGTTTTTT. Amino acids: CASSLGTGGAFEIGELFF.

This clone was counted a single time. The V call is TRBV7-9, the J call TRBJ1-4; no clear D gene. The V gene's germline CDR1 is SEHNR and CDR2 FQNEAQ (reference sequence). This CDR3 has 15 residues. V lost 4 bases to trimming and J lost 7 bases, with 16 bases between them. The CDR3 DNA reads TGTGCCAGCAGCTCTTACCGGGAGCAGATTGAAAAACTGTTTTTT. Translated, it gives CASSSYREQIEKLFF.

The chain employs TRBV30 and TRBJ2-4; 11 bases are shared with TRBD1. The CDR3 loop spans 14 amino acids. V shed 6 bases, J shed 7 bases, and the junction held 8 bases outside the gene matches. Germline V gene data show CDR1 as GTSNPN and CDR2 as SVGIG (reference sequence). The DNA for the CDR3 is TGTGCCTGTACCGGGACAGGGGGTGTGAACATTCAGTACTTC. It codes for CACTGTGGVNIQYF. The whole variable domain, filled in from reference TRBV30 and TRBJ2-4, reads SQTIHQWPATLVQPVGSPLSLECTVEGTSNPNLYWYRQAAGRGLQLLFYSVGIGQISSEVPQNLSASRPQDRQFILSSKKLLLSDSGFYLCACTGTGGVNIQYFGAGTRLSVL.

The genes are TRBV9 and TRBJ1-2, with D perhaps matching TRBD1 (6 bases). The CDR3 is made up of 16 amino acids. Germline CDR1 is SGDLS and CDR2 is YYNGEE. Trimming cost V 1 base and J 4 bases, with 17 bases left between them. In DNA form, the CDR3 reads TGTGCCAGCAGCGTAAGGGACAAGGGGGGCCCCTATGGCTACACCTTC. It specifies CASSVRDKGGPYGYTF.

The rearrangement joins TRBV9 to TRBJ2-1; weak D call: TRBD2 (5 bases). Germline V gene data show CDR1 as SGDLS and CDR2 as YYNGEE. The ends were cut back, 4 bases at V and 5 bases at J, with 10 bases in the middle. The length of the CDR3 is 13 residues. The CDR3 protein is CASSPLVNNEQFF. CDR3 sequence (DNA): TGTGCCAGCAGCCCACTAGTGAACAATGAGCAGTTCTTC. The variable domain in full, with the rest retrieved from reference TRBV9 and TRBJ2-1, is DSGVTQTPKHLITATGQRVTLRCSPRSGDLSVYWYQQSLDQGLQFLIQYYNGEERAKGNILERFSAQQFPDLHSELNLSSLELGDSALYFCASSPLVNNEQFFGPGTRLTVL.

This rearrangement joins TRBV27 to TRBJ1-2, with a weak D call TRBD1 (6 bases). V lost 1 base, J lost 6 bases, and 12 bases lay in between. The CDR3 runs to 14 residues. Germline-derived CDR1 and CDR2 are MNHEY and SMNVEV (reference sequence). CDR3 DNA: TGTGCCAGCAGTTTATTGCCAGGGGTAGATGGCTACACCTTC. It is translated as CASSLLPGVDGYTF.

This sequence joins TRBV6-6 and TRBJ1-4, with 9 positions matching TRBD1. CDR1 and CDR2 (germline): MNHNY, SVGAGI (reference sequence). After removal of 2 bases from V and 5 bases from J, the junction contained 3 bases not matched to a gene. The CDR3 sequence is 15 residues long. For the CDR3, the DNA is TGTGCCAGCAGTTACGGACAGGGGCGGAATGAAAAACTGTTTTTT. Translating gives CASSYGQGRNEKLFF.

The chain links TRBV2 to TRBJ1-2, with a possible D match to TRBD1 (5 bases). CDR1 is SNHLY, CDR2 FYNNEI, per germline. The CDR3 covers 16 residues. V was pared by 6 bases and J by 1 base, with 18 bases between. This CDR3 reads CASRQPGTSGNYGYTF. CDR3 DNA sequence: TGTGCCAGCAGACAACCCGGGACTTCGGGTAACTATGGCTACACCTTC.

The rearrangement joins TRBV29-1 to TRBJ2-1; 7 bases line up with TRBD1. CDR3 length: 13 amino acids. V lost 6 bases and J lost 5; bases outside the gene matches: 7. From germline, CDR1 is SQVTM and CDR2 ANQGSEA. CDR3 DNA: TGCAGCGTGGACCGGACAGGCAACAATGAGCAGTTCTTC. Amino acids: CSVDRTGNNEQFF.

The V call is TRBV18, the J call TRBJ2-4; maybe TRBD2 (5 bases). This CDR3 is built from 15 residues. Germline CDR1 is KGHSH and CDR2 is LQKENI. V lost 4 bases to trimming and J lost 0 bases, with 10 bases between them. The CDR3 coding sequence is TGTGCCAGCTCACACGGGGAATCAGCCAAAAACATTCAGTACTTC. This sequence encodes CASSHGESAKNIQYF.

This rearrangement joins TRBV11-3 to TRBJ2-5; D unclear. The CDR3 spans 16 residues. V lost 1 base, J lost 3 bases, and 15 bases lay in between. Per the germline V gene, CDR1 is SGHNT and CDR2 is YENEEA. CDR3 amino acids: CASSLVFLGWEETQYF. The CDR3 region has the DNA TGTGCCAGCAGCTTAGTTTTTCTAGGTTGGGAAGAGACCCAGTACTTC.